Each of the 3 T cell receptor beta chains below was sequenced from the same sample in a study of naive and memory T cell subsets. Both TRBC1 and TRBC2 were covered by a beta constant-region primer of two equimolar oligonucleotides. TCRdb reanalysed the UMI-ligation and nested PCR reads using MiXCR and keeps one entry per CDR3 protein. The profile shows some 21,000 distinct CDR3 sequences, roughly 11% of them singletons. The source material was central memory CD8+ T cells from blood. Source of these receptors: a human donor in good health.

The chain combines TRBV9 with TRBJ2-5; TRBD2 agrees at 16 bases. The CDR3 spans 17 residues. Germline assignment: CDR1 SGDLS and CDR2 YYNGEE. V dropped 2 bases and J dropped 5; count of bases not matched to a gene: 6. CDR3 DNA: TGTGCCAGCAGCGTGGGACTAGCGGGAGGGCCGACGGAGACCCAGTACTTC. This encodes CASSVGLAGGPTETQYF.

V is TRBV19 and J is TRBJ2-1; D tentatively reads TRBD1 or TRBD2 (5 bases each). Trimming stripped 5 bases from V and 2 bases from J, with 16 bases between. Looked up from germline, CDR1 is LNHDA and CDR2 is SQIVND (reference sequence). The CDR3 contains 16 residues. CDR3 bases: TGTGCCAGTAGTCCCCGGGACGTCGAAGCCTACAATGAGCAGTTCTTC. Residues: CASSPRDVEAYNEQFF.

At least ten counts were recorded for this clonotype. The chain is built from TRBV28 and TRBJ2-3; D is uncertain. Germline CDR1 is MDHEN and CDR2 is SYDVKM. The CDR3 contains 16 residues. The V and J ends lost 2 bases and 7 bases respectively, with 19 bases between them. In nucleotides, the CDR3 is TGTGCCAGCAGTTTAATCCAGGAACAGCCCCTCTATACGCAGTATTTT. Protein: CASSLIQEQPLYTQYF. The full variable domain, with the rest looked up from reference TRBV28 and TRBJ2-3, is DVKVTQSSRYLVKRTGEKVFLECVQDMDHENMFWYRQDPGLGLRLIYFSYDVKMKEKGDIPEGYSVSREKKERFSLILESASTNQTSMYLCASSLIQEQPLYTQYFGPGTRLTVL.